This TCR beta chain was captured by sequencing in a study of human versus mouse CDR3 diversity and MHC coevolution (dated by TCRdb to the late 2010s). Looking at the study overall: The immunoSEQ assay was reported to detect one in 200,000 T cells and to minimize multiplex PCR amplification bias. Across mouse and human samples, the number of valid reads per sample ranged from about 5.5 x 10^6 to 1.8 x 10^7. Repertoires of human naive CD4 T cells were used as a reference for TCR selection on multiple MHC II alleles and were compared against human-TCR-locus transgenic mice carrying single MHC II. Three healthy volunteer blood donors made up the human cohort, with one aged 30 to 40, one aged 40 to 50 and one aged 60 to 70 at collection.

CDR1 and CDR2 were assigned from the germline V gene as MGHRA and YSYEKL. The CDR3 spans 16 residues, from the cysteine through the phenylalanine. The sequence is cut down to CDR3 DNA, 48 bases in frame from base 1. V is cut back by 4 bases and J by 7 bases, with 8 bases in the junction unmatched. Fluorescence-activated cell sorting was used to isolate naive CD4 T cells, defined as CD45RO-negative and CD62L-positive, from PBMCs. Each donor gave approximately 47 ml of fresh peripheral blood, from which PBMCs were isolated by Ficoll density centrifugation. Sorting was performed on a FACSAria III instrument, with purity above 85% for all samples. Genomic DNA was extracted from the sorted cells using the QIAGEN blood and tissue kit and was quantified on a NanoDrop 1000. The immunoSEQ platform deep sequenced and quantified TCR alpha and beta chains by multiplex PCR of genomic DNA. From the authors' description of their analysis: TCR sequences were annotated using IMGT gene and region definitions. Out-of-frame rearrangements were taken as a proxy for the preselection repertoire and were compared with in-frame clonotypes. The iCHAO1 estimator supplied with the immunoSEQ platform was used to estimate repertoire size. Clonal inequality was measured with a Gini index on in-frame amino acid clonotypes, based on the Lorenz curve. The intersect function in the R package tcR was used to count shared clonotypes, while the Jaccard index served to score similarity. Frequencies of V, J and V-J usage were subjected to principal component analysis with the R prcomp function, without normalization. TCRdb mirrors the immuneACCESS table, restricted to in-frame sequences. Some clones are absent from its copies; in checked studies, under half trace to an unresolved V gene, and the reason for the others is unknown. Clone size and the V and J calls come from that table; the DNA yielded D and trimming. Within this sample are about 77,000 clones, with around 90% of them counted one time only. Less than 0.16% of the sample rests with the top ten.

As for this clone: The antigen it binds to is not known. No base qualities exist here, and no much larger clone lies one base off it.

General findings and caveats noted by the study authors: Among all compared groups, most of the three human donors had the lowest clonal inequality scores. According to iCHAO1 estimates, humans had the largest TCR beta repertoire, about 1.6 million clonotypes, which was attributed likely to selection by multiple MHC II molecules. Repertoire diversity was not considered directly comparable between humans and mice because human T cells were selected on about 6 MHC II alleles. On average, more CDR3 deletions and insertions were observed in humans than in mice, indicating greater exonuclease and TdT activity.

The V and J segments used are TRBV4-1 and TRBJ1-6; 9 bases in the middle match TRBD1. This TCR was sampled from a person between 25 and 75 years old in good health. The sequenced sample consisted of naive CD4+ T cells from blood. The cell subset or site label here, explained by the study, means: CD45RO-negative CD62L-positive naive CD4 T cells. The CDR3 sequence is CASSPRGTGRNSPLHF. The nucleotides read TGCGCCAGCAGCCCCCGGGGGACAGGGAGGAATTCACCCCTCCACTTT.